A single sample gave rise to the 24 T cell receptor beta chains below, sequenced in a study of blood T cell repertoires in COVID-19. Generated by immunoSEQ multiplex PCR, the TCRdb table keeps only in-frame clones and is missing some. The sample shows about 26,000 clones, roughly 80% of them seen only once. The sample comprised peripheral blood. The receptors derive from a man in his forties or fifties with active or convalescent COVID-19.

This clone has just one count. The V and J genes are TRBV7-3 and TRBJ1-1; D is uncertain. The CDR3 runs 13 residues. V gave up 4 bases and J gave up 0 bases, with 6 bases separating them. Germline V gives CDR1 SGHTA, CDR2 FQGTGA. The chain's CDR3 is CASSSLVNTEAFF. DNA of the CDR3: TGTGCCAGCAGCTCCCTAGTGAACACTGAAGCTTTCTTT.

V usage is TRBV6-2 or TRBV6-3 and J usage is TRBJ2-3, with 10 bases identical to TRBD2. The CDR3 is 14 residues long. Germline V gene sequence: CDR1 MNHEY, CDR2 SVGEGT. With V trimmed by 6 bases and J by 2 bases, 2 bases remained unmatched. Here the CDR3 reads CASSLAGVTDTQYF. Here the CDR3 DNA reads TGTGCCAGCAGCCTAGCGGGGGTCACAGATACGCAGTATTTT.

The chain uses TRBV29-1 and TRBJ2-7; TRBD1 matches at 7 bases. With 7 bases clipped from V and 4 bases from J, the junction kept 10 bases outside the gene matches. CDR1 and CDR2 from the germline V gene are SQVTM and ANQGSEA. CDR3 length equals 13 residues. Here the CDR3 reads CSAETGPTYEQYF. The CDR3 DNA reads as TGCAGCGCGGAGACAGGGCCCACGTACGAGCAGTACTTC.

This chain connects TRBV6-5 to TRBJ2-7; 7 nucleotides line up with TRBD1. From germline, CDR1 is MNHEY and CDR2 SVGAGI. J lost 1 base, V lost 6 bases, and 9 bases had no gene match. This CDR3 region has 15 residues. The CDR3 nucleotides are TGTGCCAGCAGCACCAACCGGGACAGTTCCTACGAGCAGTACTTC. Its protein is CASSTNRDSSYEQYF.

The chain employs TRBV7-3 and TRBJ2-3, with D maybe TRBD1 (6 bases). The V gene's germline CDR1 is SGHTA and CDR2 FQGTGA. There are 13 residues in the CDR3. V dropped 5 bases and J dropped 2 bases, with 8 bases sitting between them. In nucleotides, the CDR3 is TGTGCCAGCAGCGGACAGCCCACAGATACGCAGTATTTT. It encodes CASSGQPTDTQYF.

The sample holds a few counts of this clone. CDR3: CASSHRDRPRAAFF. The CDR3 DNA reads TGTGCCAGCAGCCACCGCGACAGGCCCAGGGCGGCTTTCTTT. The J gene is TRBJ1-1, the V gene TRBV3-1 (or the pseudogene TRBV3-2), with D maybe TRBD1 (6 bases). The germline CDR1 and CDR2 sequences are LGHDT and YNNKEL (reference sequence). The CDR3 sequence is 14 residues long. Trimming took off 3 bases at V and 11 bases at J, with 19 bases between the two ends.

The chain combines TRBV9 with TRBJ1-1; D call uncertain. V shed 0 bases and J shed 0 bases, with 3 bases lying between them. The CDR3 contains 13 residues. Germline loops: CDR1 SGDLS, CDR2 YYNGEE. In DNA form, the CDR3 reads TGTGCCAGCAGCGTAGATATGAACACTGAAGCTTTCTTT. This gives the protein CASSVDMNTEAFF.

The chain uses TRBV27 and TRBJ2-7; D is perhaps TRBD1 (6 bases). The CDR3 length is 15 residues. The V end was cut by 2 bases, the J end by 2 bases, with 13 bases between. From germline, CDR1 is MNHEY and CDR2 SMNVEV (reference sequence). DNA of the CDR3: TGTGCCAGCAGTTTACGGTGGACAGCTACCTACGAGCAGTACTTC. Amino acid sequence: CASSLRWTATYEQYF.

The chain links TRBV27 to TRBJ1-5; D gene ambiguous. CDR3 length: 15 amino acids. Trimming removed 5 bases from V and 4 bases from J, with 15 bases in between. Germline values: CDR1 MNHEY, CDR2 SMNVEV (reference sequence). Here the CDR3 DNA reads TGTGCCAGCAGTACCTCTTCAGGAGGTAATCAGCCCCAGCATTTT. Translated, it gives CASSTSSGGNQPQHF.

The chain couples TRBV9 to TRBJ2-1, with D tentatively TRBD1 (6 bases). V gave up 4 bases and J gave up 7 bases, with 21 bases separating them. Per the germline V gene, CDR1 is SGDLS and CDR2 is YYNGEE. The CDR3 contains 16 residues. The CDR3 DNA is TGTGCCAGCAGCATCTGGGACACCAGCGGCATTAATGAGCAGTTCTTC. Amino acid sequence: CASSIWDTSGINEQFF.

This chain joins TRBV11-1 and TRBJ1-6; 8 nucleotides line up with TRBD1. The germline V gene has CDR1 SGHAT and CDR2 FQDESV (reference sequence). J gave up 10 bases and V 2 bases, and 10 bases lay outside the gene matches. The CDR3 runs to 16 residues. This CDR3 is CASSLLRQGLGSPLHF. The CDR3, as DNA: TGTGCCAGCAGCTTACTCCGACAGGGGTTGGGATCACCCCTCCACTTT.

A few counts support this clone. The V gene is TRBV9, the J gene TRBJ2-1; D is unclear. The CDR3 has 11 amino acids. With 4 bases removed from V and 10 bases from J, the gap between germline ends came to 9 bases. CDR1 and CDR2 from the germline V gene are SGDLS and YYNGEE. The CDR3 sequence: CASSTGLEQFF. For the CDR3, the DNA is TGTGCCAGCAGCACGGGTCTCGAGCAGTTCTTC.

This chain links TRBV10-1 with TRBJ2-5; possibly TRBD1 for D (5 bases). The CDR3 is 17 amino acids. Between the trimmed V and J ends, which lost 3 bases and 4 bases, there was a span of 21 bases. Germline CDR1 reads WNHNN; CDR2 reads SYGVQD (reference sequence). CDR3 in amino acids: CASSDRWQARGRETQYF. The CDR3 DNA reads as TGCGCCAGCAGTGACCGGTGGCAGGCAAGGGGTCGAGAGACCCAGTACTTC.

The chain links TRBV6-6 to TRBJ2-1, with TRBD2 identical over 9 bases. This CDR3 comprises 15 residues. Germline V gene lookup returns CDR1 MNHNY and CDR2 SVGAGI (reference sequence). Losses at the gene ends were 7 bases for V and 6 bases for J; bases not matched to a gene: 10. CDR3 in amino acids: CASIMSSGNLNEQFF. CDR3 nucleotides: TGTGCCAGCATTATGTCTAGCGGGAATCTCAATGAGCAGTTCTTC.

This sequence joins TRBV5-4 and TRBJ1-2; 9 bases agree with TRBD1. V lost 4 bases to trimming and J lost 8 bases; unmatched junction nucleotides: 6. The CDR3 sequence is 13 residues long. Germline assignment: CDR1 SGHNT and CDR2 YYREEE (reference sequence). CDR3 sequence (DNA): TGTGCCAGCAGCCTACAGGGGGCTCAAGGCTACACCTTC. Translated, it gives CASSLQGAQGYTF.

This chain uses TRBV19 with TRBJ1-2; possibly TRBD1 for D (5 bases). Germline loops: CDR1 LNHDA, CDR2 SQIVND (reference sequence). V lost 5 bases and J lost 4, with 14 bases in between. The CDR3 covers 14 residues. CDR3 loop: CASSFRAIGYGYTF. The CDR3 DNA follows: TGTGCCAGTAGTTTCAGGGCGATAGGCTATGGCTACACCTTC.

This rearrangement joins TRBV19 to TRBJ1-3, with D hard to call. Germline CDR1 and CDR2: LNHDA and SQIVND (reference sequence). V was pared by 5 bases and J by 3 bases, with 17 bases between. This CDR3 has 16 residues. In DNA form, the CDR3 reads TGTGCCAGTAGTCTGGAGGTTTCGGCGAGTGGAAACACCATATATTTT. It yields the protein CASSLEVSASGNTIYF.

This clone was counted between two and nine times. CDR3 region: CASSFGLAAYNEQFF. The CDR3, as DNA: TGTGCCAGCAGCTTTGGGCTAGCGGCCTACAATGAGCAGTTCTTC. The rearrangement joins TRBV7-3 to TRBJ2-1; 7 bases fit TRBD2. Germline assignment: CDR1 SGHTA and CDR2 FQGTGA. The CDR3 is made up of 15 amino acids. V shed 3 bases, J shed 2 bases, and the junction held 4 bases outside the gene matches.

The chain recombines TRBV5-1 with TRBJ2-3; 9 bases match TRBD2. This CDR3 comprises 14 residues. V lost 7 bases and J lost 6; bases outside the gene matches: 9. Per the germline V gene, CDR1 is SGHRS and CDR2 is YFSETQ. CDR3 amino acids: CASQAGGAYDTQYF. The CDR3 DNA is TGCGCCAGCCAGGCGGGAGGGGCGTATGATACGCAGTATTTT.

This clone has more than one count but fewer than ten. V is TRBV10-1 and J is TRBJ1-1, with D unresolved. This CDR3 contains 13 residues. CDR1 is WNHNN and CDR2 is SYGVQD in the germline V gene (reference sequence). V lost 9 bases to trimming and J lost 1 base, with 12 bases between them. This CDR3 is CARKKRGNTEAFF. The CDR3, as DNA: TGCGCCAGGAAGAAGCGGGGGAACACTGAAGCTTTCTTT.

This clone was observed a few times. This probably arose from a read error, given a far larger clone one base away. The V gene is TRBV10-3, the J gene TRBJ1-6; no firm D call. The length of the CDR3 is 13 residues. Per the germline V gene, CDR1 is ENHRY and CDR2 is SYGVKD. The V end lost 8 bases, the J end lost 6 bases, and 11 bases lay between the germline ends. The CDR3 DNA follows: TGTGCCATCTGTGGGCTGTTTAATTCACCCCTCCACTTT. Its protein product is CAICGLFNSPLHF.

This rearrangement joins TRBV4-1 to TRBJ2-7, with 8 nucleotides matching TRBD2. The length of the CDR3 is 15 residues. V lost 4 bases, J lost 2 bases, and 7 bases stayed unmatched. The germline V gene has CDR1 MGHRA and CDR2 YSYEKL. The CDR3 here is CASSLTGRGAYEQYF. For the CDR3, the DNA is TGCGCCAGCAGCCTCACGGGGCGGGGGGCCTACGAGCAGTACTTC.

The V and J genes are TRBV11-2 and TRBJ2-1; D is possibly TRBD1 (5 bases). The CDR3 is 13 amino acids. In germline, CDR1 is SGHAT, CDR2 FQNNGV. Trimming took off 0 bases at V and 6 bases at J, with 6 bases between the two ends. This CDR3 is CASSLDRANEQFF. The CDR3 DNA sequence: TGTGCCAGCAGCTTAGACAGGGCCAATGAGCAGTTCTTC.

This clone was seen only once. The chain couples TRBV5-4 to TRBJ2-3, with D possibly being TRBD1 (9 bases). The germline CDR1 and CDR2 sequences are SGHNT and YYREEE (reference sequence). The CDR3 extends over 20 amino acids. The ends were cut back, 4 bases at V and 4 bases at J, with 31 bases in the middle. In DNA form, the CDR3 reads TGTGCCAGCAGCGGGAGAAGACAGGGGGGACTAGGAGGCGGCGCAGATACGCAGTATTTT. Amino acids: CASSGRRQGGLGGGADTQYF.